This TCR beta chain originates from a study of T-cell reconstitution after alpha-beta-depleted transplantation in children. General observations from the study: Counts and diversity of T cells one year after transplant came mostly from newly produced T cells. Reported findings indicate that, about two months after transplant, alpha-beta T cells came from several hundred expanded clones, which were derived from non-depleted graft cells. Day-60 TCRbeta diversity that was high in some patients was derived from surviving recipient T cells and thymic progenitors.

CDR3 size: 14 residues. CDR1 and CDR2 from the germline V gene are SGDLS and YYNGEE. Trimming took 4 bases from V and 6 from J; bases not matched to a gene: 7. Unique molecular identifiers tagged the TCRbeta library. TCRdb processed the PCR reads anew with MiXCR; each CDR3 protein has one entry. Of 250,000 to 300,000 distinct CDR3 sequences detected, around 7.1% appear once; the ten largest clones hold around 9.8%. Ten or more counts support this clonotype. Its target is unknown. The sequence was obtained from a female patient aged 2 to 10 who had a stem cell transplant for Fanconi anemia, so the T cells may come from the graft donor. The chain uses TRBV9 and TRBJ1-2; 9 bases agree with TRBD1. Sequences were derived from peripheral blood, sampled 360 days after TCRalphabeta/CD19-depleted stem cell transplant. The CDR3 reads CASSPGQGHDGYTF. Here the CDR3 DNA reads TGTGCCAGCAGCCCGGGACAGGGTCACGATGGCTACACCTTC.